The entry that follows covers one T cell receptor (beta chain) sequence. V was trimmed by 0 bases and J by 0 bases, leaving 13 bases between them. This CDR3 has 17 residues. The germline V gene encodes CDR1 SGHDT and CDR2 YYEEEE. Per the original methods: Using reference gene primer amplification, nucleated cell counts were estimated. Profiled with immunoSEQ multiplex PCR; TCRdb holds only in-frame clones, not every one. That table gives V, J and clone size, and the DNA gave D and trimming. This table holds a few hundred thousand clones, approximately 80% found once. The data stem from a study of blood T cell repertoires in COVID-19. Whole-study context: The study drew acute and convalescent COVID-19 samples from the United States, Italy and Spain. PBMCs, B-cell-depleted T cells, or T cells provided the cDNA or gDNA that made up the material.

The sequence was obtained from a woman between 35 and 50 years old with acute COVID-19. The chain recombines TRBV5-6 with TRBJ1-3; D is perhaps TRBD1 (6 bases). Sequenced material: PBMCs or T cells enriched from blood (not recorded which). CDR3 sequence reads: CASSLEFRGPSGNTIYF. The CDR3 nucleotides are TGTGCCAGCAGCTTGGAATTCAGGGGACCCTCTGGAAACACCATATATTTT.